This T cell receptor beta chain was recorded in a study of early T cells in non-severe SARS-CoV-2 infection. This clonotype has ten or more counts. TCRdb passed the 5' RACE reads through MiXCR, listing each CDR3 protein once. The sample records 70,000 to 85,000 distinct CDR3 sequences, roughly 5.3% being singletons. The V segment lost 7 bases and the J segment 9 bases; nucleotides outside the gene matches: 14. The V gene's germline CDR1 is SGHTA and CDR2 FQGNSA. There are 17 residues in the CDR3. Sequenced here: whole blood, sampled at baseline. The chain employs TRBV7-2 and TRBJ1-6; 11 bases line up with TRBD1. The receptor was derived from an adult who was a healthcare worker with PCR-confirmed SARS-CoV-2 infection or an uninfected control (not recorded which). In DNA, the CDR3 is TGTGCCAGCATCCTCAGCCGTACCGGGACAGGGGGTTCACCCCTCCACTTT. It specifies CASILSRTGTGGSPLHF.